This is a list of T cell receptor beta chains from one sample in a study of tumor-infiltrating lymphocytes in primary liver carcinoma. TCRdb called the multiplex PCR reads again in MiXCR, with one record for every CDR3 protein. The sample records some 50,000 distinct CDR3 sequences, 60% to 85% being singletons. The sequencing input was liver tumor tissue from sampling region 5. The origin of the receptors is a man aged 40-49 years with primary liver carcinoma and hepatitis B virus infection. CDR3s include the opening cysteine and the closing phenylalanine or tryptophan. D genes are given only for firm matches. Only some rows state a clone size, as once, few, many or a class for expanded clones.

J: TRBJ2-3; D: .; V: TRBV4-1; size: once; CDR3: CASSQEPSDTDTQYF; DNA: TGCGCCAGCAGCCAAGAGCCTAGTGACACAGACACGCAGTATTTT
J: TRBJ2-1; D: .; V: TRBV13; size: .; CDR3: CASSLPTWDPYNEQFF; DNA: TGTGCCAGCAGCTTACCCACATGGGACCCCTACAATGAGCAGTTCTTC
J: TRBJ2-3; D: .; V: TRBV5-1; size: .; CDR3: CASSLDLQGDKQYF; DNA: TGCGCCAGCAGCTTGGATTTACAGGGAGATAAGCAGTATTTT
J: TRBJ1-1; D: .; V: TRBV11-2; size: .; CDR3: CASRAPGGVDTETFF; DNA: TGTGCCAGCAGAGCACCCGGGGGGGTGGACACTGAAACTTTCTTT
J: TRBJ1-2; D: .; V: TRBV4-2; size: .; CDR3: CASSHVQGSGYTF; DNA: TGTGCCAGTAGCCACGTGCAGGGTAGCGGCTACACCTTC
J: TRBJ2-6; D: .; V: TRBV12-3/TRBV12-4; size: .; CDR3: CASSLGGGTNCGANVLTF; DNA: TGTGCCAGCAGTTTAGGAGGGGGTACGAACTGTGGGGCCAACGTCCTGACTTTC
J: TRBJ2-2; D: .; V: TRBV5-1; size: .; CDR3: CTSSLGANTGELFF; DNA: TGCACAAGCAGCTTGGGGGCGAACACCGGGGAGCTGTTTTTT
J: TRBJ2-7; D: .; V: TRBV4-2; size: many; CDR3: CASSQDLGSTYEQYF; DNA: TGTGCCAGCAGCCAAGATCTCGGGAGTACCTACGAGCAGTACTTC
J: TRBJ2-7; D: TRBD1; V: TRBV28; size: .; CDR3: CASSSPGGKGQYKQYF; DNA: TGTGCCAGCAGTTCCCCCGGTGGGAAGGGACAGTACAAGCAGTACTTC
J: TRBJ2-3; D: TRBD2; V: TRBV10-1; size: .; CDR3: CASSDGGLAEEDETQYF; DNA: TGTGCCAGCAGTGATGGGGGACTAGCGGAGGAGGACGAAACGCAGTATTTT
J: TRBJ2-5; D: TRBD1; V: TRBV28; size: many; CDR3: CASSSLDREETQYF; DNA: TGTGCCAGCAGTTCCTTGGACAGGGAAGAGACCCAGTACTTC
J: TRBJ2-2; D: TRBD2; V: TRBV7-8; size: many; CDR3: CASSPGLAANTGELFF; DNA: TGTGCCAGCAGCCCGGGACTAGCGGCGAACACCGGGGAGCTGTTTTTT
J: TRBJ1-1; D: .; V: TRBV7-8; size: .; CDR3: CASNLVTRSHTEAFF; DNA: TGTGCCAGCAACCTCGTCACTCGTTCCCACACTGAAGCTTTCTTT
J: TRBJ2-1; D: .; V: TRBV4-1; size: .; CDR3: CASSQDGPYNEQFF; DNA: TGCGCCAGCAGCCAGGATGGGCCCTACAATGAGCAGTTCTTC
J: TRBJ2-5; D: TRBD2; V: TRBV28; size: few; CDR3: CASSSISSGSSQETQYF; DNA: TGTGCCAGCAGTTCCATTTCTAGCGGAAGCTCACAAGAGACCCAGTACTTC
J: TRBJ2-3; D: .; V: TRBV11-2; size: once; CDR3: CAISLMADTQYF; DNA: TGTGCCATCAGCTTAATGGCAGATACGCAGTATTTT
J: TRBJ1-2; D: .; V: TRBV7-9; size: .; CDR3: CASSIELDGYTF; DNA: TGTGCCAGCAGCATAGAACTGGATGGCTACACCTTC
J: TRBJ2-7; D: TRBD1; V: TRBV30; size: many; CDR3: CAWSLDRVSYEQYF; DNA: TGTGCCTGGAGTTTGGACAGGGTCTCCTACGAGCAGTACTTC
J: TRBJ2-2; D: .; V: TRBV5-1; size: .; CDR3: CASSLMFGGTVKTGELFF; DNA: TGCGCCAGCAGCTTGATGTTTGGAGGGACGGTGAAGACCGGGGAGTTGTTTTTT
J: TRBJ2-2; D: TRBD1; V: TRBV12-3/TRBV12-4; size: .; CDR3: CASTYTTGPREPFF; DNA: TGCGCCAGCACCTATACGACAGGGCCCAGGGAACCGTTTTTT
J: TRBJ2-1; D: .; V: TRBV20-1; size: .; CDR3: CSARYQGLNNEQFF; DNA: TGCAGTGCTAGATACCAGGGTCTAAACAATGAGCAGTTCTTC
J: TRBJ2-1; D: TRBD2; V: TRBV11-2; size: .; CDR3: CASSHSGNRNEQFF; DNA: TGTGCCAGCAGTCATAGCGGGAATAGGAATGAGCAGTTCTTC
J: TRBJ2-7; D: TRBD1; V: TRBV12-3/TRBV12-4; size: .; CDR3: CASSLGIGTGRYELYF; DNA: TGTGCCAGCAGTTTAGGAATCGGGACAGGGAGGTACGAGCTGTACTTC
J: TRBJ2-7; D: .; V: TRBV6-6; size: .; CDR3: CASSYQNSVPSYKQYF; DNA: TGCGCCAGCAGTTACCAGAATAGCGTGCCCTCCTACAAGCAGTACTTC
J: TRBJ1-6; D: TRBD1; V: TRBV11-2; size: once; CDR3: CANSLQGASSLLHF; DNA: TGTGCCAACAGCTTACAGGGGGCGAGTTCACTCCTCCACTTT
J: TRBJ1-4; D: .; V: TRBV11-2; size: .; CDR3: CASSLAGQATIEKLFF; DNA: TGTGCCAGCAGCTTAGCAGGACAAGCAACTATTGAAAAACTGTTTTTT
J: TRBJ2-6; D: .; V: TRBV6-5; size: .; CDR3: CVSSIWIGMKAGANVLTF; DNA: TGTGTCAGCAGTATTTGGATAGGGATGAAAGCTGGTGCCAACGTCCTGACTTTC
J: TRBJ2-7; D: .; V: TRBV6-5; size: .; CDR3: CVSSSTDRGYKQYF; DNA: TGTGTCAGCAGCTCCACCGATAGGGGCTACAAGCAGTACTTC
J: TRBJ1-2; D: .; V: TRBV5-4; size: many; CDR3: CASTIGGSGFGYTF; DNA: TGTGCCAGCACCATTGGTGGATCAGGTTTTGGCTACACCTTC
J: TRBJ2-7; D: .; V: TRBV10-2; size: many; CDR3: CASSTTTLSDEQYF; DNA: TGCGCCAGCAGCACCACCACCCTTAGCGACGAGCAGTACTTC
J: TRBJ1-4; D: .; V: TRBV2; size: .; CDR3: CTSSEAGPIGEKLFF; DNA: TGTACCAGCAGTGAAGCGGGGCCTATCGGGGAAAAACTGTTTTTT
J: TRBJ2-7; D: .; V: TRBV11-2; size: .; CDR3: CASSQYSGGGYKQYF; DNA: TGCGCCAGCAGCCAATATTCGGGAGGGGGCTACAAGCAGTACTTT
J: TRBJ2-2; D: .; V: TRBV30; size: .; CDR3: CACLGFSRAGELFF; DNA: TGTGCCTGTCTGGGATTCAGCAGGGCCGGGGAGCTATTTTTT
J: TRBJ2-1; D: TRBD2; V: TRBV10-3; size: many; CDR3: CAISAGTSGEQFF; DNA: TGTGCCATCAGTGCCGGGACTAGCGGGGAGCAGTTCTTC
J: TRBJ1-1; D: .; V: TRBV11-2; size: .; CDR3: CASSTAGTVTEAFF; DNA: TGTGCCAGTAGCACAGCCGGCACCGTAACTGAAGCTTTCTTT
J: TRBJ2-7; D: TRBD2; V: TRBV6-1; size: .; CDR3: CVSSERGSYEKYF; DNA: TGTGTCAGCAGTGAGCGGGGGTCCTACGAGAAGTACTTC
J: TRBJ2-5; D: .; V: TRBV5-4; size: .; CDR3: CASCPCGLSQETQYF; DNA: TGTGCCAGCTGCCCGTGCGGGCTGTCCCAAGAGACCCAGTACTTC
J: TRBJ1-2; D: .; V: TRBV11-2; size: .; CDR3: CASRERDTSYGYTF; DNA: TGTGCCAGTAGAGAGAGGGACACTTCCTATGGCTACACCTTC
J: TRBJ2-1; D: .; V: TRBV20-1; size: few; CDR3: CSAPTSTEQFF; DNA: TGCAGTGCTCCTACTAGCACTGAGCAGTTCTTC
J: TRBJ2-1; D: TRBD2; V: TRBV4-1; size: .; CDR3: CASSQEFTSGNEQFF; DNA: TGCGCCAGCAGCCAAGAATTTACTAGCGGGAATGAGCAGTTCTTC
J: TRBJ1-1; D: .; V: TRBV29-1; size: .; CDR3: CSVLSTEVFF; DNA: TGCAGCGTTCTCAGCACTGAAGTTTTCTTT
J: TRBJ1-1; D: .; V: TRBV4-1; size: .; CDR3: CASSSWLGNTEVFF; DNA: TGCGCCAGCAGCAGTTGGTTAGGTAACACTGAAGTTTTCTTT
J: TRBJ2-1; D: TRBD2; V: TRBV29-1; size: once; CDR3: CSLGGLVDNKQFF; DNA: TGCAGCCTTGGGGGACTAGTGGACAATAAGCAGTTCTTC
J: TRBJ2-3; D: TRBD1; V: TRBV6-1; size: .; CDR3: CTSSDRDGTGPGTQYF; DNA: TGTACCAGCAGTGATAGAGACGGGACAGGGCCAGGTACGCAGTATTTT
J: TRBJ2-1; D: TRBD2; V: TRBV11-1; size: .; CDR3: CASSLRSAGEVDNEQFF; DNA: TGTGCCAGCAGCCTGAGATCAGCGGGAGAAGTTGACAATGAGCAGTTCTTC